This is a list of T cell receptor beta chains from one sample in a study of blood T cells in healthy people across ages. One entry per CDR3 protein, called by TCRdb with MiXCR from the 5' RACE reads. This table holds 1.5 million or so distinct CDR3 sequences, approximately 39% found once. Sequencing was carried out using blood. These TCRs come from a young woman in good health. Both conserved end residues are trimmed from each CDR3. Size is stated for part of the rows, as once, few or many counts, or as a class when the clone is expanded.

>TRBV20-1|TRBJ1-2|few
SARDHRSNYGYT
>TRBV6-2/TRBV6-3|TRBJ1-5|.
ASSYAGVQPQH
>TRBV3-1|TRBJ2-1|few
ASSQDPVAGSPEQF
>TRBV9|TRBJ1-5|.
ASSPGRVNQPQH
>TRBV12-3/TRBV12-4|TRBJ1-2|.
ASSLAGPHYGYT
>TRBV6-1|TRBJ1-2|few
ASSILDRASNYGYT
>TRBV27|TRBJ2-3|few
ASSLGRGWADTQY
>TRBV7-2|TRBJ2-1|.
ASRRAGLNNEQF
>TRBV7-3|TRBJ1-1|few
ASSPYDGGEAF
>TRBV7-2|TRBJ2-2|.
ASSLMAGYTGELF
>TRBV5-1|TRBJ2-5|.
ASSLDYETQY
>TRBV5-1|TRBJ2-3|.
ASLKQGRSTDTQY
>TRBV5-1|TRBJ2-3|.
AGSSRQNTDTQY
>TRBV27|TRBJ2-1|.
ASSLSVQYEQF
>TRBV4-3|TRBJ2-7|few
ASSLRWTGAYEQY
>TRBV12-3/TRBV12-4|TRBJ1-2|.
ASSFEAGSYGYT
>TRBV30|TRBJ2-3|.
AWGGLGPLSTDTQY
>TRBV20-1|TRBJ2-3|.
SAGLGVVTDTQY
>TRBV19|TRBJ1-5|.
ASSIFPKGGASNQPQH
>TRBV12-3/TRBV12-4|TRBJ2-1|.
ASSRTSGTSYNEQF
>TRBV20-1|TRBJ1-5|.
SARGDGQGDQPQH
>TRBV10-3|TRBJ2-1|.
AISGEGTYNEQF
>TRBV20-1|TRBJ2-3|once
STRDRTGVLKDTQY